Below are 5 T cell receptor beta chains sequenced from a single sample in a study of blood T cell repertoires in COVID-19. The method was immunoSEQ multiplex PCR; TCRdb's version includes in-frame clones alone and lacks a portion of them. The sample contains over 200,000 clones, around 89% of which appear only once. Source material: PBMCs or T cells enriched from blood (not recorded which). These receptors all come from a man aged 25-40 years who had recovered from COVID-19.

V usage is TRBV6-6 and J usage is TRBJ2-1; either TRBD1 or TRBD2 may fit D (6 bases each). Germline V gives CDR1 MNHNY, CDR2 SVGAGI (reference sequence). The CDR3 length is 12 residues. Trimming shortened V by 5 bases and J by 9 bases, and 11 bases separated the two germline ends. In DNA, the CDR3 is TGTGCCAGCAGTCGGGGGCCGGCTGAGCAGTTCTTC. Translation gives CASSRGPAEQFF.

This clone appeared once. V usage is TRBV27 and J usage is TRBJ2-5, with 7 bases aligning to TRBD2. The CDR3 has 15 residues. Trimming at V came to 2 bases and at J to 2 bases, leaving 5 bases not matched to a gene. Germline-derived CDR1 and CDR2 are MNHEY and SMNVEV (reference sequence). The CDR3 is CASSLVGGLQETQYF. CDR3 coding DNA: TGTGCCAGCAGTTTAGTGGGGGGGTTACAAGAGACCCAGTACTTC.

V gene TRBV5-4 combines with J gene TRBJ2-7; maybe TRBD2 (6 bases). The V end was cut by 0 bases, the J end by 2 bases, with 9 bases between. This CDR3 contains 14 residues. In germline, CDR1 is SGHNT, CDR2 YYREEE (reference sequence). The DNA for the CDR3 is TGTGCCAGCAGCTTGGATAGCGGAACCTACGAGCAGTACTTC. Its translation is CASSLDSGTYEQYF. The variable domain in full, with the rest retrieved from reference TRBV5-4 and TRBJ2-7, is ETGVTQSPTHLIKTRGQQVTLRCSSQSGHNTVSWYQQALGQGPQFIFQYYREEENGRGNFPPRFSGLQFPNYSSELNVNALELDDSALYLCASSLDSGTYEQYFGPGTRLTVT.

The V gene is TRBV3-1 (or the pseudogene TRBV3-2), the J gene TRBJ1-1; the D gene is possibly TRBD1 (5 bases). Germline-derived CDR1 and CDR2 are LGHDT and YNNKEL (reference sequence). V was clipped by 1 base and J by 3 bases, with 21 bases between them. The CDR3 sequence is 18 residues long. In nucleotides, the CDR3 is TGTGCCAGCAGCCAAGGAGCCAGAGGGAGGGGTGGGTACACTGAAGCTTTCTTT. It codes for CASSQGARGRGGYTEAFF.

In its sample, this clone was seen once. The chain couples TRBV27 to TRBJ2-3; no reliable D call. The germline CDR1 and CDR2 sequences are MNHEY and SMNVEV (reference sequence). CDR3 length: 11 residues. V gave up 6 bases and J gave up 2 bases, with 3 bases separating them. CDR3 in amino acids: CASSLTDTQYF. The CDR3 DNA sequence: TGTGCCAGCAGCCTCACAGATACGCAGTATTTT.